The 30 T cell receptor beta chains below were found in one sample sequenced in a study of blood T cell repertoires in COVID-19. Data came from immunoSEQ multiplex PCR; TCRdb stores just in-frame clones and leaves some out. The table lists roughly 200,000 clones, 90% of them singletons. Sequencing was performed on peripheral blood. The receptors come from a man in his forties or fifties with acute or convalescent COVID-19.

This sequence joins TRBV19 and TRBJ2-2; D may be TRBD1 (5 bases). V lost 4 bases and J 5 bases, leaving 8 bases between the germline ends. The CDR3 consists of 13 residues. The V gene's germline CDR1 is LNHDA and CDR2 SQIVND (reference sequence). The CDR3 loop reads CASSTGWTGELFF. The CDR3 DNA reads TGTGCCAGTAGTACAGGGTGGACCGGGGAGCTGTTTTTT.

The gene calls are TRBV27 and TRBJ1-2, with TRBD1 as a possible D gene (6 bases). Germline V gene data show CDR1 as MNHEY and CDR2 as SMNVEV (reference sequence). The V and J ends lost 5 bases and 8 bases respectively, with 15 bases between them. This CDR3 has 13 amino acids. CDR3 sequence (DNA): TGTGCCAGCAGTCCCACAGGGTCGGGCGGCTACACCTTC. This translates into CASSPTGSGGYTF.

This sequence joins TRBV7-2 and TRBJ2-2, with 7 bases that match TRBD1. CDR3 length equals 18 residues. Germline-derived CDR1 and CDR2 are SGHTA and FQGNSA. J lost 2 bases, V lost 2 bases, and 11 bases had no gene match. CDR3 amino acids: CASSLLGLGQANTGELFF. The CDR3 DNA is TGTGCCAGCAGCTTACTAGGACTCGGACAGGCAAACACCGGGGAGCTGTTTTTT.

V usage is TRBV11-3 and J usage is TRBJ2-1, with D perhaps matching TRBD1 (7 bases). CDR3 length equals 16 residues. V gave up 5 bases and J gave up 6 bases, with 20 bases separating them. CDR1 is SGHNT and CDR2 is YENEEA in the germline V gene. In nucleotides, the CDR3 is TGTGCCAGCAGCCCCGATGGGCAGGGGGGAACCAATGAGCAGTTCTTC. This gives the protein CASSPDGQGGTNEQFF.

This rearrangement joins TRBV27 to TRBJ2-7; TRBD2 agrees at 7 bases. Germline V CDR1 and CDR2: MNHEY, SMNVEV (reference sequence). V dropped 0 bases and J dropped 0; count of bases not matched to a gene: 8. This CDR3 region has 17 residues. For the CDR3, the DNA is TGTGCCAGCAGTTTATCACAACTAGCGTCCCTCTCCTACGAGCAGTACTTC. Protein product: CASSLSQLASLSYEQYF.

This CDR3 is CASSYWGGEGTEAFF. The DNA for the CDR3 is TGTGCCAGCAGTTATTGGGGGGGCGAGGGCACTGAAGCTTTCTTT. The chain joins TRBV6-5 to TRBJ1-1, with D possibly matching TRBD1 (6 bases). Looked up from germline, CDR1 is MNHEY and CDR2 is SVGAGI. Trimming pared 3 bases from V and 4 bases from J, leaving 15 bases between. The CDR3 sequence is 15 residues long.

The chain carries TRBV19 and TRBJ1-2; 7 nucleotides match TRBD1. Germline CDR1 LNHDA, CDR2 SQIVND (reference sequence). V lost 7 bases, J lost 5 bases, and 4 bases stayed unmatched. There are 12 residues in the CDR3. DNA of the CDR3: TGTGCCAGTACGGACAGGACTTATGGCTACACCTTC. This sequence encodes CASTDRTYGYTF.

The chain couples TRBV6-4 to TRBJ1-1, with D possibly matching TRBD1 (5 bases). The CDR3 has 13 residues. From germline, CDR1 is MRHNA and CDR2 SNTAGT. V lost 0 bases and J lost 3, with 5 bases in between. This CDR3 reads CASSDSRDTEAFF. CDR3 bases: TGTGCCAGCAGTGACTCCAGGGACACTGAAGCTTTCTTT.

The J gene is TRBJ1-6, the V gene TRBV6-5; no clear D gene. This CDR3 has 14 residues. V was pared by 1 base and J by 7 bases, with 8 bases between. Germline CDR1 is MNHEY and CDR2 is SVGAGI. The CDR3 loop reads CASSYYAENSPLHF. CDR3 coding DNA: TGTGCCAGCAGTTACTACGCGGAGAATTCACCCCTCCACTTT.

In its sample, this clone was seen once. The chain joins TRBV28 to TRBJ1-6; 8 nucleotides line up with TRBD1. Germline CDR1 reads MDHEN; CDR2 reads SYDVKM. This CDR3 spans 14 amino acids. V gave up 6 bases and J gave up 7 bases; unmatched junction bases: 5. The CDR3 sequence: CASRTAGGNSPLHF. The CDR3 nucleotides read TGTGCCAGCAGGACCGCAGGGGGCAATTCACCCCTCCACTTT. Supplemented by reference TRBV28 and TRBJ1-6, the full variable domain reads DVKVTQSSRYLVKRTGEKVFLECVQDMDHENMFWYRQDPGLGLRLIYFSYDVKMKEKGDIPEGYSVSREKKERFSLILESASTNQTSMYLCASRTAGGNSPLHFGNGTRLTVT.

This chain connects TRBV12-3 or TRBV12-4 to TRBJ1-4, with D possibly being TRBD1 (5 bases). V was pared by 2 bases and J by 7 bases, with 5 bases between. The length of the CDR3 is 12 residues. The CDR3 loop is CASSLQGEKLFF. CDR3 nucleotides: TGTGCCAGCAGTTTACAGGGTGAAAAACTGTTTTTT.

The chain has TRBV5-5 and TRBJ2-7, with a weak D call TRBD2 (5 bases). The CDR3 length is 14 residues. V lost 2 bases to trimming and J lost 4 bases, with 13 bases between them. Germline V lookup: CDR1 SGHKS, CDR2 YYEKEE (reference sequence). The CDR3 nucleotides are TGTGCCAGCAGCTTTCGGGGTGATAGGTACGAGCAGTACGTC. It yields the protein CASSFRGDRYEQYV.

The rearrangement uses TRBV2 and TRBJ1-5; possibly TRBD1 for D (5 bases). There are 14 residues in the CDR3. V lost 4 bases and J lost 4, with 11 bases in between. The germline V gene has CDR1 SNHLY and CDR2 FYNNEI. The CDR3 DNA follows: TGTGCCAGCAGTGTGCAGGGAGGAAATCAGCCCCAGCATTTT. This gives the protein CASSVQGGNQPQHF. Based on the CDR3 plus reference TRBV2 and TRBJ1-5, the full variable domain is EPEVTQTPSHQVTQMGQEVILRCVPISNHLYFYWYRQILGQKVEFLVSFYNNEISEKSEIFDDQFSVERPDGSNFTLKIRSTKLEDSAMYFCASSVQGGNQPQHFGDGTRLSIL.

The chain carries TRBV7-2 and TRBJ1-1, with 8 bases that match TRBD1. Germline CDR1 and CDR2: SGHTA and FQGNSA. V shed 5 bases and J 0 bases; nucleotides not matched to a gene: 5. The CDR3 spans 15 residues. CDR3 in DNA: TGTGCCAGCAGCATGGACAGGGCGTTGAACACTGAAGCTTTCTTT. Protein sequence: CASSMDRALNTEAFF.

The chain carries TRBV27 and TRBJ1-5, with D tentatively TRBD1 (5 bases). CDR1 and CDR2 (germline): MNHEY, SMNVEV (reference sequence). The CDR3 has 14 residues. The V and J ends lost 8 bases and 11 bases respectively, with 22 bases between them. The CDR3 loop reads CASGTNDSGGAQHF. The CDR3 nucleotides read TGTGCCAGCGGAACTAACGACAGTGGCGGGGCCCAGCATTTT.

V usage is TRBV24-1 and J usage is TRBJ2-1; 10 bases align to TRBD2. CDR1 is KGHDR and CDR2 is SFDVKD in the germline V gene. Trimming took 3 bases from V and 8 from J; bases not matched to a gene: 6. The length of the CDR3 is 15 residues. CDR3 DNA sequence: TGTGCCACCAGTGATGAAGCTAGCGGGAGACATGAGCAGTTCTTC. It translates to CATSDEASGRHEQFF.

The rearrangement uses TRBV29-1 and TRBJ2-3, with D possibly being TRBD1 (5 bases). V was pared by 7 bases and J by 2 bases, with 13 bases between. This CDR3 spans 13 amino acids. Germline V CDR1 and CDR2: SQVTM, ANQGSEA. The CDR3 nucleotides are TGCAGCGCCCCTCGACAGAACACAGATACGCAGTATTTT. This gives the protein CSAPRQNTDTQYF.

The chain links TRBV7-9 to TRBJ2-1; D perhaps matches TRBD1 (5 bases). The CDR3 spans 16 residues. V lost 1 base, J lost 6 bases, and 16 bases lay in between. CDR1 is SEHNR and CDR2 is FQNEAQ in the germline V gene (reference sequence). CDR3 amino acids: CASSLDGAGSRNEQFF. CDR3 DNA sequence: TGTGCCAGCAGCTTAGATGGGGCAGGGTCCCGCAATGAGCAGTTCTTC.

V is TRBV2 and J is TRBJ1-4; TRBD1 aligns across 8 bases. The CDR3 is made up of 15 amino acids. The junction had 8 bases not matched to a gene; V was cut back by 5 bases and J by 6 bases. Germline lookup yields CDR1 SNHLY and CDR2 FYNNEI. CDR3 bases: TGTGCCAGCAGTAGTGGCCAGGGGGCATATGAAAAACTGTTTTTT. Translation: CASSSGQGAYEKLFF.

The gene calls are TRBV18 and TRBJ1-5, with D uncertain. The CDR3 consists of 16 residues. The V gene lost 1 base and the J gene lost 0 bases, with 10 bases spanning the gap. Germline assignment: CDR1 KGHSH and CDR2 LQKENI. As DNA, the CDR3 is TGTGCCAGCTCACCACAAGGCGGGGTTAGCAATCAGCCCCAGCATTTT. Translated, it gives CASSPQGGVSNQPQHF.

This clone was recorded a few times. This chain connects TRBV25-1 to TRBJ2-3, with D tentatively TRBD1 (6 bases). Trimming left V 10 bases short and J 1 base short, with 9 bases between. The CDR3 is 12 residues long. Germline V gene data show CDR1 as MGHDK and CDR2 as SYGVNS. CDR3 region: CATNRGTDTQYF. For the CDR3, the DNA is TGTGCCACCAACAGGGGCACAGATACGCAGTATTTT.

The gene calls are TRBV28 and TRBJ2-1; D may be TRBD1 (6 bases). The CDR3 length is 14 residues. V was pared by 1 base and J by 6 bases, with 10 bases between. CDR1 MDHEN and CDR2 SYDVKM come from the germline V gene. The CDR3 loop is CASSLLQGSNEQFF. Here the CDR3 DNA reads TGTGCCAGCAGTTTATTACAGGGTTCCAATGAGCAGTTCTTC.

Concerning this clone: At the DNA level, this CDR3 is encoded by other sequences in the same sample as well. The CDR3: CASSMRGQPQHF. The CDR3 DNA is TGTGCCAGTAGTATGAGGGGGCAGCCCCAGCATTTT. The chain employs TRBV19 and TRBJ1-5, with a tentative D call TRBD1 (6 bases). Germline CDR1 is LNHDA and CDR2 is SQIVND (reference sequence). This CDR3 has 12 residues. V shed 3 bases and J shed 7 bases, with 7 bases lying between them.

The chain uses TRBV3-1 (or the pseudogene TRBV3-2) and TRBJ1-2; 8 bases are shared with TRBD1. Germline loops: CDR1 LGHDT, CDR2 YNNKEL (reference sequence). The CDR3 covers 14 residues. Trimming at V came to 4 bases and at J to 8 bases, leaving 9 bases not matched to a gene. This CDR3 reads CASSLSQGARGYTF. CDR3 sequence (DNA): TGTGCCAGCAGCCTCAGTCAGGGGGCGCGGGGCTACACCTTC.

The chain joins TRBV6-5 to TRBJ1-1; D gene ambiguous. In germline, CDR1 is MNHEY, CDR2 SVGAGI. This CDR3 region has 15 residues. Trimming removed 7 bases from V and 0 bases from J, with 15 bases in between. This CDR3 is CASTIGPGMNTEAFF. The CDR3 DNA reads as TGTGCCAGCACCATAGGGCCGGGGATGAACACTGAAGCTTTCTTT.

This sequence joins TRBV7-2 and TRBJ1-1, with 8 nucleotides matching TRBD1. Looked up from germline, CDR1 is SGHTA and CDR2 is FQGNSA. CDR3 length equals 13 residues. J was trimmed by 8 bases and V by 8 bases; bases with no gene match: 10. CDR3 residues: CASLTGGGGEAFF. The CDR3 nucleotides are TGTGCCAGCTTAACAGGGGGAGGCGGAGAAGCTTTCTTT. The complete variable domain, with remaining parts taken from reference TRBV7-2 and TRBJ1-1, reads GAGVSQSPSNKVTEKGKDVELRCDPISGHTALYWYRQSLGQGLEFLIYFQGNSAPDKSGLPSDRFSAERTGGSVSTLTIQRTQQEDSAVYLCASLTGGGGEAFFGQGTRLTVV.

The chain has TRBV6-1 and TRBJ2-1; TRBD2 might be the D (5 bases). Trimming left V 2 bases short and J 8 bases short, with 13 bases between. The CDR3 loop spans 14 amino acids. Per the germline V gene, CDR1 is MNHNS and CDR2 is SASEGT. The CDR3 sequence: CASSERGPPDEQFF. The CDR3 region has the DNA TGTGCCAGCAGTGAACGAGGGCCACCGGATGAGCAGTTCTTC.

This clone was picked up one time. CDR3 loop: CASSQDAGGYNSPLHF. CDR3 nucleotide sequence: TGTGCCAGCAGCCAAGATGCAGGGGGTTATAATTCACCCCTCCACTTT. The chain couples TRBV14 to TRBJ1-6; TRBD1 matches at 7 bases. V shed 0 bases and J 4 bases; nucleotides not matched to a gene: 3. The CDR3 loop spans 16 amino acids. Germline loops: CDR1 SGHDN, CDR2 FVKESK.

The chain has TRBV19 and TRBJ2-1; 7 bases agree with TRBD2. Germline assignment: CDR1 LNHDA and CDR2 SQIVND (reference sequence). The CDR3 is 16 residues long. J lost 0 bases, V lost 4 bases, and 6 bases had no gene match. The CDR3 DNA follows: TGTGCCAGTAGTAAGAGCGGGGTAGTCTCCTACAATGAGCAGTTCTTC. Translating it yields CASSKSGVVSYNEQFF.

This chain uses TRBV19 with TRBJ2-1, with TRBD1 as a possible D gene (6 bases). Trimming took 1 base from V and 0 from J, leaving 19 bases between them. The CDR3 extends over 19 amino acids. Per the germline V gene, CDR1 is LNHDA and CDR2 is SQIVND (reference sequence). CDR3 region: CASSIGQGNPLSSYNEQFF. The CDR3 nucleotides are TGTGCCAGTAGTATAGGTCAGGGGAACCCTCTAAGCTCCTACAATGAGCAGTTCTTC.